This T cell receptor beta chain was sequenced in a study of CD8 T cells in ankylosing spondylitis. Regarding the study as a whole: For ankylosing spondylitis blood, a TCR beta motif of several highly homologous variants appeared characteristic. CD8+ disease-linked clones were present at relatively low frequencies in blood.

This clonotype came up a few times. The antigen is undetermined. The V and J ends lost 7 bases and 2 bases respectively, with 8 bases between them. This CDR3 region has 12 residues. Germline assignment: CDR1 MNHEY and CDR2 SVGEGT. Using its own MiXCR run on the 5' RACE reads, TCRdb lists one record per CDR3 protein. Among hundreds of thousands of distinct CDR3 sequences listed, roughly 13% were seen once. The chain uses TRBV6-2 or TRBV6-3 and TRBJ1-2; D ambiguous. This receptor was identified in a male donor with ankylosing spondylitis. The sequencing sample was made of blood, either unsorted or a sorted T cell fraction (not recorded which). CDR3 nucleotides: TGTGCCAGCACCCTCGGGAACTATGGCTACACCTTC. Translating it yields CASTLGNYGYTF.